These T cell receptor beta chains were read from a single sample in a study of Graves' ophthalmopathy and Graves' hyperthyroidism. In TCRdb, the multiplex PCR reads were re-called with MiXCR into one record per CDR3 protein. The sample has about 1.2 million distinct CDR3 sequences, 35% to 45% seen once. What was sequenced was peripheral blood or thyroid tissue (not recorded which). The receptors were gathered from an adult man with Graves' hyperthyroidism. Both conserved end residues are part of each CDR3. The D gene is left open where the match is weak. Only some rows state a clone size, as once, few, many or a class for expanded clones.

CSARGSGWETQYF,TGCAGTGCTAGAGGGTCGGGGTGGGAGACCCAGTACTTC,TRBV20-1,TRBJ2-5,many,NA
CATSGDLTGRVTGELLF,TGTGCCACCAGCGGAGATCTTACAGGACGGGTCACCGGGGAGCTGCTTTTT,TRBV15,TRBJ2-2,NA,NA
CASSLEGLANYGYTF,TGTGCCAGCAGCTTGGAGGGGTTAGCTAACTATGGCTACACCTTC,TRBV5-6,TRBJ1-2,few,NA
CASSTGRLNEKLFF,TGTGCCAGTAGTACGGGACGGCTCAATGAAAAACTGTTTTTT,TRBV19,TRBJ1-4,NA,NA
CASSGQTRGFPGANVLTF,TGTGCCAGCAGTGGCCAGACCAGGGGATTCCCCGGGGCCAACGTCCTGACTTTC,TRBV25-1,TRBJ2-6,many,NA
CSGEGGGGNQPQHF,TGCAGTGGGGAAGGGGGGGGCGGGAATCAGCCCCAGCATTTT,TRBV20-1,TRBJ1-5,few,NA
CASSFYHNQPQHF,TGTGCCAGCAGTTTTTATCACAATCAGCCCCAGCATTTT,TRBV12-3/TRBV12-4,TRBJ1-5,NA,NA
CASSESGASGGLTDTQYF,TGCGCCAGCAGTGAGTCGGGGGCTAGCGGGGGCCTCACAGATACGCAGTATTTT,TRBV10-1,TRBJ2-3,NA,TRBD2
CAITGTGRSTEAFF,TGTGCCATCACCGGGACAGGGCGAAGCACTGAAGCTTTCTTT,TRBV10-3,TRBJ1-1,many,TRBD1
CAISWTGEGYTF,TGTGCCATCAGCTGGACCGGGGAGGGCTACACCTTC,TRBV10-3,TRBJ1-2,NA,NA
CASSVRTAGGTEAFF,TGCGCCAGCAGCGTACGGACAGCCGGAGGCACTGAAGCTTTCTTT,TRBV10-1,TRBJ1-1,NA,NA
CASSSANSGNQPQHF,TGTGCCAGCAGCTCGGCGAATAGCGGCAATCAGCCCCAGCATTTT,TRBV7-9,TRBJ1-5,few,NA
CASRAQASGANVLTF,TGTGCCAGTAGGGCTCAGGCTTCTGGGGCCAACGTCCTGACTTTC,TRBV19,TRBJ2-6,many,NA
CASSLEVGVSYEQYF,TGTGCCAGCAGCTTAGAGGTGGGAGTTAGCTACGAGCAGTACTTC,TRBV7-6,TRBJ2-7,NA,NA
CSARPGTSIHEQYF,TGCAGTGCTCGCCCAGGGACTAGTATCCACGAGCAGTACTTC,TRBV20-1,TRBJ2-7,NA,TRBD2
CASSLMTALEAFF,TGTGCCAGCAGCTTAATGACTGCTCTTGAAGCTTTCTTT,TRBV7-9,TRBJ1-1,many,NA
CASSPEDRKETQYF,TGTGCCAGCAGCCCGGAGGACAGAAAAGAGACCCAGTACTTC,TRBV7-9,TRBJ2-5,many,NA
CSAVGGIRGPFEYGYTF,TGCAGTGCCGTAGGAGGGATCAGGGGACCGTTCGAATATGGCTACACCTTC,TRBV20-1,TRBJ1-2,few,NA
CAISFTAGTGNTIYF,TGTGCCATCAGTTTCACGGCAGGGACGGGAAACACCATATATTTT,TRBV10-3,TRBJ1-3,NA,NA
CSARLAGGQETQHF,TGCAGTGCTAGACTAGCGGGGGGGCAAGAGACCCAGCATTTT,TRBV20-1,TRBJ1-5,many,NA
CASSPFEGRGTEAFF,TGTGCCAGCAGTCCTTTTGAGGGGCGAGGAACTGAAGCTTTCTTT,TRBV10-3,TRBJ1-1,NA,NA
CASQGTGSSETQYF,TGTGCCAGCCAGGGGACAGGGAGTTCAGAGACCCAGTACTTC,TRBV9,TRBJ2-5,NA,TRBD1
CASSYGQAEQYF,TGTGCCAGCAGCTATGGACAGGCCGAGCAGTACTTC,TRBV28,TRBJ2-7,NA,TRBD1
CASSMKRGALNTGELFF,TGTGCCAGTAGTATGAAGCGGGGGGCTTTGAACACCGGGGAGCTGTTTTTT,TRBV19,TRBJ2-2,NA,TRBD2
CASGRQGDNTGELFF,TGTGCCAGCGGCCGACAGGGGGATAACACCGGGGAGCTGTTTTTT,TRBV9,TRBJ2-2,NA,TRBD1
CSARETGDQPQHF,TGCAGTGCTAGAGAGACAGGGGATCAGCCCCAGCATTTT,TRBV20-1,TRBJ1-5,many,TRBD1
CASSLNQGSTEAFF,TGCGCCAGCAGCCTCAATCAGGGGTCCACTGAAGCTTTCTTT,TRBV5-1,TRBJ1-1,NA,NA
CASSQSNGTPGNTIYF,TGTGCCAGCAGTCAATCCAACGGGACACCCGGAAACACCATATATTTT,TRBV6-1,TRBJ1-3,NA,NA
CASSQGRGVYEQYF,TGCGCCAGCAGCCAGGGGAGGGGGGTCTACGAGCAGTACTTC,TRBV4-3,TRBJ2-7,few,NA
CSVRATDTQYF,TGCAGCGTCAGGGCCACAGATACGCAGTATTTT,TRBV29-1,TRBJ2-3,NA,NA
CSARALHEGINTEAFF,TGCAGTGCTAGAGCCCTCCATGAGGGAATCAACACTGAAGCTTTCTTT,TRBV20-1,TRBJ1-1,NA,NA
CSVGGLYGYTFSGINGYTF,NA,TRBV29-1,TRBJ1-2,many,NA
CASSERAQEKKLFF,TGTGCCAGCAGCGAAAGGGCGCAGGAAAAAAAACTGTTTTTT,TRBV7-2,TRBJ1-4,NA,NA
CARESQGTARIGPLHF,TGTGCTAGAGAGTCACAGGGGACCGCCCGAATAGGACCCCTCCACTTT,TRBV10-3,TRBJ1-6,NA,TRBD1
CASSDYNQPQHF,TGTGCCAGCAGCGACTACAATCAGCCCCAGCATTTT,TRBV7-2,TRBJ1-5,many,NA
CASSFAVGLAGELFF,TGTGCCAGCAGCTTTGCGGTGGGCCTGGCCGGGGAGCTGTTTTTT,TRBV7-9,TRBJ2-2,NA,NA
CASRGQGNQPQHF,TGTGCCAGCAGGGGACAGGGCAATCAGCCCCAGCATTTT,TRBV2,TRBJ1-5,many,TRBD1
CASSTGQQNAEAFF,TGTGCCAGCAGCACGGGACAGCAGAACGCTGAAGCTTTCTTT,TRBV7-3,TRBJ1-1,NA,TRBD1
CSVETGSTEAFF,TGCAGCGTTGAGACGGGGTCCACTGAAGCTTTCTTT,TRBV29-1,TRBJ1-1,NA,NA
CASSLGAGSNQPQHF,TGTGCCAGCAGCTTGGGTGCAGGTAGCAATCAGCCCCAGCATTTT,TRBV5-8,TRBJ1-5,few,NA
CASSYSMRGHGGELFF,TGTGCCAGCAGTTACTCGATGCGGGGGCACGGCGGGGAGCTGTTTTTT,TRBV6-5,TRBJ2-2,NA,NA
CASSWPGQGNTGELFF,TGTGCCAGCAGTTGGCCGGGACAGGGAAACACTGGGGAGCTGTTTTTT,TRBV12-3/TRBV12-4,TRBJ2-2,few,TRBD1
CASSSALITSGSPLHF,TGTGCCAGCAGCTCAGCCCTAATTACTTCGGGTTCACCCCTCCACTTT,TRBV7-2,TRBJ1-6,many,NA
CATSRDLPSGGKPEQYF,TGTGCCACCAGCAGAGATCTGCCTAGCGGGGGTAAACCCGAGCAGTACTTC,TRBV15,TRBJ2-7,many,TRBD2
CASSEVGQQYGYTF,TGTGCCAGCAGTGAAGTGGGACAGCAATATGGCTACACCTTC,TRBV25-1,TRBJ1-2,many,TRBD1
CSARDPSSF,TGCAGTGCTAGAGATCCATCGAGTTTC,TRBV20-1,TRBJ2-5,many,NA
CASRRMGLAETSLETQYF,TGTGCCAGCAGACGAATGGGACTAGCGGAGACAAGTTTAGAGACCCAGTACTTC,TRBV11-1,TRBJ2-5,few,TRBD2
CASSFRDRGFLGNQPQHF,TGTGCCAGCAGTTTTCGGGACAGGGGGTTTCTGGGCAATCAGCCCCAGCATTTT,TRBV28,TRBJ1-5,NA,TRBD1